Listed here are 11 T cell receptor beta chains from one sample, sequenced in a study of control samples from healthy donors and cancer patients. Profiling relied on immunoSEQ multiplex PCR, and the TCRdb table lists in-frame clones only, not all of them. The sample contains tens of thousands of clones, about 94% of which appear only once. The sample consisted of blood. These TCRs come from a man aged 55 to 70 in good health.

This clone was picked up one time. This sequence joins TRBV5-1 and TRBJ1-5; D not certain. The CDR3 runs to 13 residues. Trimming shortened V by 0 bases and J by 1 base, and 2 bases separated the two germline ends. Germline V CDR1 and CDR2: SGHRS, YFSETQ. The CDR3 loop reads CASSLGSNQPQHF. For the CDR3, the DNA is TGCGCCAGCAGCTTGGGGAGCAATCAGCCCCAGCATTTT. Combining the CDR3 with reference TRBV5-1 and TRBJ1-5 gives the whole variable domain KAGVTQTPRYLIKTRGQQVTLSCSPISGHRSVSWYQQTPGQGLQFLFEYFSETQRNKGNFPGRFSGRQFSNSRSEMNVSTLELGDSALYLCASSLGSNQPQHFGDGTRLSIL.

V is TRBV7-9 and J is TRBJ2-2; D may be TRBD2 (5 bases). Germline V gene lookup returns CDR1 SEHNR and CDR2 FQNEAQ (reference sequence). V lost 5 bases and J 1 base, leaving 14 bases between the germline ends. This CDR3 region has 16 residues. In DNA form, the CDR3 reads TGTGCCAGCAGCCGAACCGGGATCCTGAACACCGGGGAGCTGTTTTTT. Protein: CASSRTGILNTGELFF.

This sequence joins TRBV12-3 or TRBV12-4 and TRBJ2-7; 7 nucleotides align to TRBD1. V dropped 5 bases and J dropped 2; count of bases not matched to a gene: 3. This CDR3 is built from 13 residues. CDR3 in DNA: TGTGCCAGCAGTCCCGGGACAGCCTACGAGCAGTACTTC. It translates to CASSPGTAYEQYF.

The V call is TRBV14, the J call TRBJ2-1, with 12 bases that match TRBD2. Germline V lookup: CDR1 SGHDN, CDR2 FVKESK. With 5 bases clipped from V and 2 bases from J, the junction kept 7 bases outside the gene matches. This CDR3 has 17 residues. CDR3 coding DNA: TGTGCCAGCAGCGTCCTAGCGGGAGGGAGCGCCTACAATGAGCAGTTCTTC. This codes for CASSVLAGGSAYNEQFF.

The genes are TRBV30 and TRBJ1-2, with a possible D match to TRBD1 (5 bases). V lost 4 bases to trimming and J lost 2 bases, with 8 bases between them. CDR1 and CDR2 (germline): GTSNPN, SVGIG (reference sequence). CDR3 length: 12 residues. The CDR3 DNA reads TGTGCCTGGACAGGGAAGAACTATGGCTACACCTTC. As protein: CAWTGKNYGYTF.

With respect to this clone: The germline gene is not matched at one end of the junction; a read error may be the cause. The chain joins TRBV6-6 to TRBJ2-7; D could derive from TRBD1 or TRBD2 (5 bases each). The CDR3 extends over 13 amino acids. Germline values: CDR1 MNHNY, CDR2 SVGAGI (reference sequence). The CDR3 bases are TGTGCCAGCAGTTACTGGGGACGTCACTCTTTTCACTTC. This sequence encodes CASSYWGRHSFHF.

J is TRBJ1-2 and V is TRBV6-1; no clear D. The CDR3 is made up of 13 amino acids. The V and J ends lost 3 bases and 2 bases respectively, with 7 bases between them. Germline V gives CDR1 MNHNS, CDR2 SASEGT. CDR3 protein: CASSERQNYGYTF. CDR3 nucleotides: TGTGCCAGCAGTGAGAGGCAGAACTATGGCTACACCTTC.

The chain has TRBV29-1 and TRBJ2-7; D possibly matches TRBD1 or TRBD2 (5 bases each). Trimming shortened V by 4 bases and J by 3 bases, and 10 bases separated the two germline ends. The CDR3 totals 12 residues. Germline CDR1 SQVTM, CDR2 ANQGSEA. The CDR3: CSVVGTGYEQYF. CDR3 nucleotide sequence: TGCAGCGTTGTAGGGACCGGCTACGAGCAGTACTTC.

The rearrangement joins TRBV2 to TRBJ1-1, with D hard to call. V dropped 11 bases and J dropped 4 bases, with 17 bases sitting between them. The CDR3 is 13 residues long. Germline values: CDR1 SNHLY, CDR2 FYNNEI. CDR3 in amino acids: CAVGGRWGTEAFF. CDR3 nucleotide sequence: TGTGCCGTTGGCGGGCGATGGGGCACTGAAGCTTTCTTT.

This clone was counted a few times. The rearrangement links TRBV19 to TRBJ1-5; D not certain. The germline CDR1 and CDR2 sequences are LNHDA and SQIVND (reference sequence). Between the trimmed V and J ends, which lost 7 bases and 2 bases, there was a span of 6 bases. The CDR3 contains 12 residues. The DNA of the CDR3 is TGTGCCAGTAAGAGGGGCAATCAGCCCCAGCATTTT. Amino acid sequence: CASKRGNQPQHF.

Worth noting for this clone: One junction end disagrees with the germline gene, perhaps due to a read error. CDR3 DNA: TGTGCCGGTAGGCAACCGGGACTAGTCAATGAGCAATTCTTC. This encodes CAGRQPGLVNEQFF. J is TRBJ2-1 and V is TRBV19; 8 bases line up with TRBD2. CDR1 is LNHDA, CDR2 SQIVND, per germline (reference sequence). The length of the CDR3 is 14 residues.